Following are 13 T cell receptor beta chains from one sample sequenced in a study of circulating CD8 cells and anti-PD-1 response in melanoma. The QIAseq Immune Repertoire TCR panel built the libraries from approximately 16 ng of total RNA. TCRdb re-derived calls from the reads in MiXCR, one entry per CDR3 protein. The sample shows several hundred distinct CDR3 sequences, 6.5% to 7.5% of them seen only once. Four subsets defined by PD-1 and/or TIGIT were sorted from live CD3+CD8+TCRalphabeta+ cells. The specimen comprised CD8+ T cells from PBMCs, sampled at baseline or after one month of anti-PD-1 therapy (not recorded which). The receptors here all came from a human donor with melanoma.

This sequence joins TRBV5-4 and TRBJ2-7, with D possibly matching TRBD1 (6 bases). Germline-derived CDR1 and CDR2 are SGHNT and YYREEE (reference sequence). The CDR3 extends over 12 amino acids. The V gene lost 4 bases and the J gene lost 3 bases, with 8 bases spanning the gap. The CDR3 bases are TGTGCCAGCAGCCTAGGGGGCTACGAGCAGTACTTC. Encoded protein: CASSLGGYEQYF.

In its sample, this clonotype is medium-sized. The chain employs TRBV5-5 and TRBJ2-1; D uncertain. The CDR3 has 11 amino acids. The V gene lost 4 bases and the J gene lost 10 bases, with 9 bases spanning the gap. The V gene's germline CDR1 is SGHKS and CDR2 YYEKEE (reference sequence). The CDR3 DNA reads as TGTGCCAGCAGCCCTGTGAGGGAGCAGTTCTTC. Translating gives CASSPVREQFF.

This clonotype is large (0.1 to 1%). The chain couples TRBV4-2 to TRBJ2-7; D possibly uses TRBD1 or TRBD2 (5 bases each). This CDR3 is 12 amino acids long. Germline V gene sequence: CDR1 LGHNA, CDR2 YNFKEQ. The V and J ends lost 5 bases and 1 base respectively, with 6 bases between them. The CDR3 DNA reads TGTGCCAGCAGCGGGGGATCCTACGAGCAGTACTTC. Its translation is CASSGGSYEQYF.

In its sample, this clonotype is medium-sized. This chain uses TRBV11-2 with TRBJ2-3; D call uncertain. The germline gives CDR1 SGHAT, CDR2 FQNNGV. The CDR3 is 16 amino acids. Trimming pared 0 bases from V and 5 bases from J, leaving 15 bases between. The CDR3 here is CASSLDSGTPVDTQYF. In nucleotides, the CDR3 is TGTGCCAGCAGCTTAGATTCGGGCACCCCGGTAGATACGCAGTATTTT.

The table lists this clonotype with a few counts. The chain joins TRBV19 to TRBJ1-2; no definite D call. The CDR3 extends over 12 amino acids. Trimming took off 1 base at V and 7 bases at J, with 7 bases between the two ends. The germline CDR1 and CDR2 sequences are LNHDA and SQIVND (reference sequence). Here the CDR3 DNA reads TGTGCCAGTAGTATAGCCAGGAGTGGCTACACCTTC. Translation: CASSIARSGYTF.

This clonotype is categorized as large. The rearrangement links TRBV11-2 to TRBJ2-3, with a tentative D call TRBD1 (6 bases). The V and J ends lost 7 bases and 2 bases respectively, with 22 bases between them. Germline V gene sequence: CDR1 SGHAT, CDR2 FQNNGV. The CDR3 has 17 residues. CDR3 loop: CASTLMVGGGYTDTQYF. The CDR3 coding sequence is TGTGCCAGCACCCTCATGGTCGGTGGGGGCTACACAGATACGCAGTATTTT.

By sample fraction, this clonotype is large. The V call is TRBV6-5, the J call TRBJ2-3, with D perhaps matching TRBD2 (6 bases). Germline CDR1 reads MNHEY; CDR2 reads SVGAGI. The CDR3 is 16 residues long. V gave up 5 bases and J gave up 1 base, with 16 bases separating them. The CDR3 sequence: CASSAERAYGTDTQYF. CDR3 in DNA: TGTGCCAGCAGTGCAGAGCGGGCCTATGGCACAGATACGCAGTATTTT.

This clonotype is labeled medium-sized (0.01 to 0.1%). The chain combines TRBV9 with TRBJ2-1; D remains ambiguous. V lost 6 bases and J lost 5, with 18 bases in between. CDR1 is SGDLS and CDR2 is YYNGEE in the germline V gene. This CDR3 comprises 15 residues. The CDR3 loop reads CASTPGPSLHNEQFF. In nucleotides, the CDR3 is TGTGCCAGCACCCCCGGACCCTCGTTACACAATGAGCAGTTCTTC.

By frequency in the sample, this clonotype is large. This chain joins TRBV25-1 and TRBJ1-4; D possibly corresponds to TRBD1 (5 bases). The CDR3 spans 13 residues. Germline-derived CDR1 and CDR2 are MGHDK and SYGVNS. Trimming stripped 7 bases from V and 3 bases from J, with 9 bases between. The CDR3 region is CASIDRSNEKLFF. The DNA of the CDR3 is TGTGCCAGCATTGACAGATCTAATGAAAAACTGTTTTTT.

This clonotype is large (0.1 to 1%) by share. The V gene is TRBV6-5, the J gene TRBJ1-1; weak D call: TRBD1 (6 bases). This CDR3 region has 14 residues. Germline CDR1 MNHEY, CDR2 SVGAGI. Trimming left V 8 bases short and J 2 bases short, with 15 bases between. The CDR3 protein is CASATGQGNTEAFF. The CDR3, as DNA: TGTGCCAGCGCCACAGGGCAGGGTAACACTGAAGCTTTCTTT.

For this clonotype: With a much larger clone just one base away, this may be a read error. V usage is TRBV6-5 and J usage is TRBJ1-1; 10 positions match TRBD1. The CDR3 extends over 14 amino acids. Germline V gene data show CDR1 as MNHEY and CDR2 as SVGAGI. This chain's CDR3 is CASSYSDRGTETFF. The CDR3 nucleotides read TGTGCCAGCAGTTACTCGGACAGGGGGACTGAAACTTTCTTT.

By share, this clonotype ranks as medium-sized. The V call is TRBV20-1, the J call TRBJ2-1; D is unresolved. With 2 bases removed from V and 8 bases from J, the gap between germline ends came to 10 bases. Germline V gene sequence: CDR1 DFQATT, CDR2 SNEGSKA (reference sequence). The CDR3 length is 12 residues. CDR3 nucleotide sequence: TGCAGTGCTAGAAGTCTAGGACATGAGCAGTTCTTC. This encodes CSARSLGHEQFF.

This clonotype is judged medium-sized (0.01 to 0.1%). V and J are TRBV20-1 and TRBJ2-7; 7 bases agree with TRBD1. V trimming: 0 bases; J trimming: 3 bases; junction bases outside the gene matches: 8. The CDR3 extends over 15 amino acids. Germline loops: CDR1 DFQATT, CDR2 SNEGSKA (reference sequence). DNA for the CDR3: TGCAGTGCTAGAGATCTTGGGACAGAAGTCTACGAGCAGTACTTC. Amino acids: CSARDLGTEVYEQYF.